These T cell receptor beta chains were read from a single sample in a study of radiotherapy plus CTLA-4 blockade in lung cancer. Assay: immunoSEQ multiplex PCR; the TCRdb copy retains only in-frame clones and omits some. The sample records some 66,000 clones, about 83% being singletons. The source was peripheral blood, collected from a patient treated with radiotherapy plus ipilimumab. The receptors originated from a human donor with non-small cell lung cancer who had a partial response to radiotherapy plus ipilimumab. CDR3s include the opening cysteine and the closing phenylalanine or tryptophan. A D gene is named only where the DNA matches it firmly. Where a row states a size, it is once, few, many or the class of an expanded clone; other rows omit it.

TRBV10-3	NA	TRBJ1-3	NA	TGTGCCAACCAGCAGGGATCGGGAAACACCATATATTTT	CANQQGSGNTIYF
TRBV27	TRBD2	TRBJ2-7	NA	TGTGCCAGCAGTTTGGACGGGAGGACGTCCTACGAGCAGTACTTC	CASSLDGRTSYEQYF
TRBV28	NA	TRBJ2-7	NA	TGTGCCAGCATCCCCCCGGGTACCTACGAGCAGTACTTC	CASIPPGTYEQYF
TRBV30	NA	TRBJ2-5	NA	TGTGCCTGGAGTGCCACGGGGGTTATAGAGACCCAGTACTTC	CAWSATGVIETQYF
TRBV28	NA	TRBJ2-1	NA	TGTGCCAGCAGTCTCCTAGATTTCAATGAGCAGTTCTTC	CASSLLDFNEQFF
TRBV6-5	NA	TRBJ2-7	NA	TGTGCCAGCAGTTCTAACAGGGTATACGAGCAGTACTTC	CASSSNRVYEQYF
TRBV27	NA	TRBJ2-1	NA	TGTGCCAGCAGTTTTGTCATCTACAATGAGCAGTTCTTC	CASSFVIYNEQFF
TRBV7-9	TRBD2	TRBJ2-1	NA	TGTGCCAGCAGCCCCTTAGCGGGGGGCCAATACAATGAGCAGTTCTTC	CASSPLAGGQYNEQFF
TRBV6-1	TRBD1	TRBJ2-2	once	TGTGCCAGCAGATCGGGACAGGTCCCCGGGGAGCTGTTTTTT	CASRSGQVPGELFF
TRBV6-1	TRBD1	TRBJ1-5	NA	TGTGCCAGCAGTGTCCGGGGACAGCCAGATCAGCCCCAGCATTTT	CASSVRGQPDQPQHF
TRBV28	NA	TRBJ2-7	NA	TGTGCCAGCAGTTTAAGGTCAGGACTCGAGCAGTACTTC	CASSLRSGLEQYF
TRBV5-4	NA	TRBJ1-4	NA	TGTGCCAGCAGCTTGGGACAGCTTAATGAAAAACTGTTTTTT	CASSLGQLNEKLFF
TRBV9	NA	TRBJ1-3	few	TGTGCCAGCAGCGTTGACAGCTCTGGAAACACCATATATTTT	CASSVDSSGNTIYF
TRBV29-1	NA	TRBJ2-7	NA	TGCAGCGTCTACCGAAACTACGAGCAGTACTTC	CSVYRNYEQYF
TRBV30	NA	TRBJ1-5	NA	TGTGCCTGGAGCCCCATTACTCCCCATCAGCCCCAGCATTTT	CAWSPITPHQPQHF
TRBV7-3	NA	TRBJ2-3	NA	TGTGCCAGCAGCTTAACAGAAAGGAGCGATACGCAGTATTTT	CASSLTERSDTQYF
TRBV5-6	NA	TRBJ1-1	few	TGTGCCAGCAGCTTGGTGGGGAGCACTGAAGCTTTCTTT	CASSLVGSTEAFF
TRBV5-5	NA	TRBJ2-2	NA	TGTGCCAGCAGCCCCCCGGGGGTAAGCACCGGGGAGCTGTTTTTT	CASSPPGVSTGELFF
TRBV6-5	NA	TRBJ2-1	NA	TGTGCCAGCAGTTTAGCCTCGGGGTCTTACAATGAGCAGTTCTTC	CASSLASGSYNEQFF
TRBV5-1	TRBD1	TRBJ1-4	NA	TGCGCCAGCAGCTTGGGTGCCAGGGGGGATGAAAAACTGTTTTTT	CASSLGARGDEKLFF
TRBV5-1	NA	TRBJ2-3	NA	TGCGCCAGCAGCTCCACTGGCACAGATACGCAGTATTTT	CASSSTGTDTQYF
TRBV9	NA	TRBJ1-2	NA	TGTGCCAGCAGCCCAGCGGGGGTGGCGGGGAGTTCCTATGGCTACACCTTC	CASSPAGVAGSSYGYTF
TRBV14	TRBD2	TRBJ2-5	NA	TGTGCCAGCAGCCGCCCGGGACTAGCGATACAAGAGACCCAGTACTTC	CASSRPGLAIQETQYF
TRBV27	TRBD1	TRBJ1-2	once	TGTGCCAGCAGCTCCCTGGACAGGGACTATGGCTACACCTTC	CASSSLDRDYGYTF
TRBV28	NA	TRBJ2-1	NA	TGTGCCAGCAGTCCCTCTCGGGTTGAGTTCTTC	CASSPSRVEFF
TRBV5-1	TRBD1	TRBJ2-7	few	TGCGCCAGCAGCTTAGGGACAGGGCCCTACGAGCAGTACTTC	CASSLGTGPYEQYF
TRBV7-3	TRBD1	TRBJ2-7	NA	TGTGCCAGCAGCTTAAACCTCGGGACAGGCTACGAGCAGTACTTC	CASSLNLGTGYEQYF
TRBV10-3	TRBD2	TRBJ2-6	NA	TGTGCCATCAGTGAGTCGAATGCCGGGAGGGCCAGCGGGGCCAACGTCCTGACTTTC	CAISESNAGRASGANVLTF
TRBV30	NA	TRBJ1-2	few	TGTGCCTGGAGCGGTGCAGGGTCCTATGGCTACACCTTC	CAWSGAGSYGYTF
TRBV6-1	NA	TRBJ2-5	NA	TGTGCCAGCAGTGAAGACGGAGGGGGGGGATTAGAGACCCAGTACTTC	CASSEDGGGGLETQYF
TRBV2	TRBD1	TRBJ1-5	NA	TGTGCCAGCAGTGATAACAGGGGGAACTCCTATAGCAATCAGCCCCAGCATTTT	CASSDNRGNSYSNQPQHF
TRBV7-9	TRBD1	TRBJ2-2	few	TGTGCCAGCAGTTTGACAGGGGCCATCACCGGGGAGCTGTTTTTT	CASSLTGAITGELFF
TRBV11-2	NA	TRBJ2-1	NA	TGTGCCAGCAGCCCCGAACAATCACACTACAATGAGCAGTTCTTC	CASSPEQSHYNEQFF
TRBV18	NA	TRBJ1-1	NA	TGTGCCAGCTCACCAAGGCTAGAATTCGCTGAAGCTTTCTTT	CASSPRLEFAEAFF
TRBV28	TRBD2	TRBJ2-1	NA	TGTGCCAGCAGTTTCTATCTTCGACTAGCGGGAGTTTCCGAGCAGTTCTTC	CASSFYLRLAGVSEQFF
TRBV7-3	TRBD2	TRBJ2-5	NA	TGTGCCAGCAGCTTAGGGGCAACCGGACTAGCGGGTGGGGAGACCCAGTACTTC	CASSLGATGLAGGETQYF
TRBV18	TRBD2	TRBJ2-2	NA	TGTGCCAGCTCACCCTCCCTAGCGGGAGCGGGAATCGCGTACACCGGGGAGCTGTTTTTT	CASSPSLAGAGIAYTGELFF